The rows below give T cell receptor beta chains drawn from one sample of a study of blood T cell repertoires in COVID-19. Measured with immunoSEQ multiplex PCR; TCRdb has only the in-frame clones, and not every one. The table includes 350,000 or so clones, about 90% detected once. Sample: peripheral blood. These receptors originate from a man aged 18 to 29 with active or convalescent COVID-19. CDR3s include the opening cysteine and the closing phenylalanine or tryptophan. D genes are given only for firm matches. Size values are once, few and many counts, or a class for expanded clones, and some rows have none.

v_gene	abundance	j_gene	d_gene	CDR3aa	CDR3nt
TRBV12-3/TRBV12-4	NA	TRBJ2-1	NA	CASSLHEEQFF	TGTGCCAGCAGTTTACACGAGGAGCAGTTCTTC
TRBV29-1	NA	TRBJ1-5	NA	CSVLSGTQSAPQHF	TGCAGCGTCCTGTCAGGGACTCAATCAGCCCCCCAGCATTTT
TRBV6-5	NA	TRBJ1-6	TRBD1	CASSYSKQGYNSPLHF	TGTGCCAGCAGTTACTCGAAACAGGGGTATAATTCACCCCTCCACTTT
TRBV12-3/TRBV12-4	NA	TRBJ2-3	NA	CASSFQDTQYF	TGTGCCAGCAGTTTTCAAGATACGCAGTATTTT
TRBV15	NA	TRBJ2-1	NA	CATSPPQRDNEQFF	TGTGCCACCAGCCCTCCCCAGAGGGACAATGAGCAGTTCTTC
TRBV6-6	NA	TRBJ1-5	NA	CASSSPLQPQHF	TGTGCCAGCAGTTCTCCCCTTCAGCCCCAGCATTTT
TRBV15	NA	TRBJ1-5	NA	CATSRDRETNQPQHF	TGTGCCACCAGCAGAGATAGGGAGACTAATCAGCCCCAGCATTTT
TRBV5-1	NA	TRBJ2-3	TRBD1	CASSFSGQVSTDTQYF	TGCGCCAGCAGCTTTTCTGGACAGGTTAGCACAGATACGCAGTATTTT
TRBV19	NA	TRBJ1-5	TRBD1	CASSIGQGRSSNQPQHF	TGTGCCAGTAGTATCGGACAGGGGAGAAGTAGCAATCAGCCCCAGCATTTT
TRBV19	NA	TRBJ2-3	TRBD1	CASSGRTGFEDTQYF	TGTGCCAGTAGTGGGCGGACAGGGTTTGAAGATACGCAGTATTTT
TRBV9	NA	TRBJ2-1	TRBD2	CASSVVPAGGYNEQFF	TGTGCCAGCAGCGTAGTTCCAGCGGGGGGATACAATGAGCAGTTCTTC
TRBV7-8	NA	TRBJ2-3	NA	CASSLPGRTTVGLDTQYF	TGTGCCAGCAGCTTACCAGGCAGGACAACCGTCGGCCTAGATACGCAGTATTTT
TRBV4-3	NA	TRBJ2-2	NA	CASSQEAGSPSGELFF	TGCGCCAGCAGCCAAGAGGCAGGGTCTCCCTCCGGGGAGCTGTTTTTT
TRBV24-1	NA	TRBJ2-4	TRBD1	CATSDEGGAGIQYF	TGTGCCACCAGTGATGAAGGGGGCGCGGGCATTCAGTACTTC
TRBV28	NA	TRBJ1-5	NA	CASNTGGFGNQPQHF	TGTGCCAGCAATACGGGGGGGTTTGGCAATCAGCCCCAGCATTTT
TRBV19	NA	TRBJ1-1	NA	CASSIVPAGHTEAFF	TGTGCCAGTAGTATAGTCCCGGCAGGGCACACTGAAGCTTTCTTT
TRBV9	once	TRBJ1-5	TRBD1	CASSARQGDQPQHF	TGTGCCAGCAGCGCCCGACAGGGAGATCAGCCCCAGCATTTT
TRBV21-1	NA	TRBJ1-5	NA	CASSKSRMWAQHF	TGTGCCAGCAGCAAATCTAGGATGTGGGCCCAGCATTTT
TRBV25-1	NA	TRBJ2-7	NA	CASSEPGYEQYF	TGTGCCAGCAGTGAACCAGGTTACGAGCAGTACTTC
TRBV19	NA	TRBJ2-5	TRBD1	CASSGGDRGKETQYF	TGTGCCAGTAGTGGCGGGGACAGGGGGAAAGAGACCCAGTACTTC
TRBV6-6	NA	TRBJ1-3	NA	CASSWAAGNTIYF	TGTGCCAGCAGTTGGGCAGCCGGAAACACCATATATTTT
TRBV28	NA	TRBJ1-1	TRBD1	CASSPGQAGNTEAFF	TGTGCCAGCAGCCCCGGACAGGCCGGGAACACTGAAGCTTTCTTT
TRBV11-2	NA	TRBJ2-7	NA	CASSSYVGQNFYEQYF	TGTGCCAGCAGCTCATATGTAGGACAGAACTTCTACGAGCAGTACTTC
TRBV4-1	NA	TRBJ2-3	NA	CASTTRGTGSTDTQYF	TGCGCCAGCACCACAAGGGGAACAGGGAGCACAGATACGCAGTATTTT
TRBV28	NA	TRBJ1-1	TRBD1	CASTPEDRRNTEAFF	TGTGCCAGCACCCCTGAGGACAGGAGGAACACTGAAGCTTTCTTT
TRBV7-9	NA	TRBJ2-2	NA	CASSSGTFANTGELFF	TGTGCCAGCAGCTCCGGGACATTTGCGAACACCGGGGAGCTGTTTTTT
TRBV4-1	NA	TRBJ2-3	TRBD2	CASSQERTSGGPPDTQYF	TGCGCCAGCAGCCAAGAAAGGACTAGCGGGGGTCCGCCAGATACGCAGTATTTT
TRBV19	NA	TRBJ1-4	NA	CASSIDMGAREKLFF	TGTGCCAGTAGTATAGATATGGGGGCTCGTGAAAAACTGTTTTTT